The rows below give T cell receptor beta chains drawn from one sample of a study of blood T cell repertoires in COVID-19. Profiled with immunoSEQ multiplex PCR; TCRdb holds only in-frame clones, not every one. The sample comprises fewer than 300,000 clones, roughly 85% of which are singletons, and 4% to 6% rests with the top ten. The sequenced sample consisted of peripheral blood. The receptor source for this set is a man aged 45-65 years with active or convalescent COVID-19. Each CDR3 is given with its conserved first and last residue. D genes are given only for firm matches. Size tells how often a clone was seen (once, few, many) or the class of an expanded clone, and some rows leave it out.

clone_size,j_call,v_call,d_call,cdr3_nt,cdr3_aa
few,TRBJ2-5,TRBV6-6,TRBD1,TGTGCCAGCAGTCGAGATGGACAGGCTGGAACCAAAGAGACCCAGTACTTC,CASSRDGQAGTKETQYF
-,TRBJ1-2,TRBV2,TRBD1,TGTGCCAGCAGATTAGGACAGGGGGGAAACTATGGCTACACCTTC,CASRLGQGGNYGYTF
-,TRBJ2-2,TRBV9,-,TGTGCCAGCACCGTTGGGAAGGGGTCCAACACCGGGGAGCTGTTTTTT,CASTVGKGSNTGELFF
-,TRBJ2-7,TRBV12-5,-,TGTGCTAGTGGTTTGGTATTGGGTAGCGGCTCCTACGAGCAGTACTTC,CASGLVLGSGSYEQYF
-,TRBJ1-6,TRBV5-1,TRBD1,TGCGCCAGCAGCTCACACGTCCGGGACAGCAATTCACCCCTCCACTTT,CASSSHVRDSNSPLHF
-,TRBJ2-7,TRBV6-5,TRBD1,TGTGCCAGCAGTTACTCAAACAGGGGTTACGAGCAGTACTTC,CASSYSNRGYEQYF
-,TRBJ2-1,TRBV30,TRBD2,TGTGCCTGGAGTCATGTCGGGAGGGGATCGGATGAGCAGTTCTTC,CAWSHVGRGSDEQFF
once,TRBJ2-5,TRBV2,-,TGTGCCAGCAGTGAAGATCGGGGAGGCCAGGAGACCCAGTACTTC,CASSEDRGGQETQYF
once,TRBJ2-5,TRBV7-6,TRBD1,TGTGCCAGCAGCTTAGCGTTGGCAGGGGGCAAAGAGACCCAGTACTTC,CASSLALAGGKETQYF
-,TRBJ2-7,TRBV11-2,TRBD1,TGTGCCAGCAGCTTAGGCCGGGACAGGGCTCGTCCCTACGAGCAGTACTTC,CASSLGRDRARPYEQYF
-,TRBJ1-6,TRBV18,-,TGTGCCAGCTCACTTGGACAGCCGGGGTGGGGTAATTCACCCCTCCACTTT,CASSLGQPGWGNSPLHF
-,TRBJ2-1,TRBV5-1,TRBD2,TGCGCCAGCAGCTTGGAGACTAGCGGAAACAATGAGCAGTTCTTC,CASSLETSGNNEQFF
once,TRBJ2-6,TRBV2,TRBD1,TGTGCCAGCAGTGAGTGGACAGGTGGAACCTCTGGGGCCAACGTCCTGACTTTC,CASSEWTGGTSGANVLTF
-,TRBJ2-1,TRBV15,-,TGTGCCACCACCTCGGGGTATGTAATGGATGAGCAGTTCTTC,CATTSGYVMDEQFF
-,TRBJ2-5,TRBV5-1,TRBD2,TGCGCCAGCAGCGAGGGACTAGCGGGAGGCTTAGAGACCCAGTACTTC,CASSEGLAGGLETQYF
-,TRBJ1-1,TRBV19,-,TGTGCCAGTAGTAGGTTGGACATCCAGAACACTGAAGCTTTCTTT,CASSRLDIQNTEAFF
-,TRBJ2-7,TRBV5-1,-,TGCGCCAGCAGCTTGAGATTGGCTGAAGTCGAGCAGTACTTC,CASSLRLAEVEQYF
-,TRBJ2-3,TRBV5-1,-,TGCGCCAGCAGCTTGGAGAGATATACGCAGTATTTT,CASSLERYTQYF
-,TRBJ1-2,TRBV18,-,TGTGCCAGCTCACCCCAGCGGGGTTTTGCATCTGGCTACACCTTC,CASSPQRGFASGYTF
once,TRBJ2-3,TRBV7-2,TRBD2,TGTGCCAGCAGCTTTACTAGCGCTTACACAGATACGCAGTATTTT,CASSFTSAYTDTQYF
-,TRBJ2-2,TRBV3-1/TRBV3-2,-,TGTGCCAGCAGCCAAGGCCTCACTAGCCGAAACACCGGGGAGCTGTTTTTT,CASSQGLTSRNTGELFF
-,TRBJ2-1,TRBV5-8,TRBD1,TGTGCCAGCAGCGGGGGACAGGGGGCGGACAATGAGCAGTTCTTC,CASSGGQGADNEQFF
once,TRBJ2-1,TRBV7-3,TRBD2,TGTGCCAGCAGTCCGACTAGCGGGAACTACAATGAGCAGTTCTTC,CASSPTSGNYNEQFF